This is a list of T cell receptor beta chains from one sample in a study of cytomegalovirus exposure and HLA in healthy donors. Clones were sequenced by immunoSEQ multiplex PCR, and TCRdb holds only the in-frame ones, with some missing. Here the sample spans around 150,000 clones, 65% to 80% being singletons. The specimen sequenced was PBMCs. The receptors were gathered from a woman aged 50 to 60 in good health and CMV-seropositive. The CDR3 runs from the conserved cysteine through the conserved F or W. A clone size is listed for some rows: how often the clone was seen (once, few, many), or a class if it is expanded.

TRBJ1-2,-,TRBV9,CASSVVPDISDGYTF
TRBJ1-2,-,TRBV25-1,CASSDQRTGGVYGYTF
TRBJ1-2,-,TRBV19,CASSDPDWGDYGYTF
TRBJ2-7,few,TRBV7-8,CASSHLNREADYEQYF
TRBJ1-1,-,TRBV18,CASGAGINTEAFF
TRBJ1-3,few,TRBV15,CATSSGDSGNTIYF
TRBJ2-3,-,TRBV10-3,CAISGHSDTDTQYF
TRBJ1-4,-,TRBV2,CAAGGGRTNEKLFF
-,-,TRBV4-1,CASSHRAGGFDEQYF
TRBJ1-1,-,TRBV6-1,CASGTGGTEAFF
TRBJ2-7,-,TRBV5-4,CASSLQGRFSYEQYF
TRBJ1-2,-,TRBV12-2,CASRLATGNYGYTF
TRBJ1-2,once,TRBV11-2,CASSLGAYGYTF
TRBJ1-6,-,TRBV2,CASSFDRDRASPLHF
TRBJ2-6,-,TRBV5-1,CASSRDISTTGANVLTF
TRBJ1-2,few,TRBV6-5,CASSYGRNGYTF
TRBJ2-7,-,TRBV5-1,CASSLGTGNTEQYF
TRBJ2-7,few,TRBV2,CASSGLGAAPYRDEQYF
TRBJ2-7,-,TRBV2,CASRERQGAYYEQYF
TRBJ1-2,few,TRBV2,CASSERTGGSGYTF
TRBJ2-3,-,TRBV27,CASSLRGGAGTDTQYF
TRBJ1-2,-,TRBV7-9,CASSLGTVNYGYTF
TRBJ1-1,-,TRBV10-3,CAISESADTEAFF
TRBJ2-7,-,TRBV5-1,CASSSTGSEQYF
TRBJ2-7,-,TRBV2,CASRGGTSQYF
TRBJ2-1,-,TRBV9,CASSASGDSYNEQFF
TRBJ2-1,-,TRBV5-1,CASSLNLLGSYNEQFF
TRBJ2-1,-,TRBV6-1,CASRGQRGLNEQFF
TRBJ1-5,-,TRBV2,CASSEQAPNQPQHF
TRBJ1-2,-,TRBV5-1,CASRFTENYGYTF
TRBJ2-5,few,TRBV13,CASSSRGGTQGSATQYF
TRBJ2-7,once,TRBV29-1,CSAETGFYEQYF
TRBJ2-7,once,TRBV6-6,CASRWTGSSYEQYF
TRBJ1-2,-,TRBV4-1,CASSLGTGDDRGYTF
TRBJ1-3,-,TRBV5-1,CASSLYVSSDTIYF
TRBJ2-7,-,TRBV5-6,CASNSRYEQYF
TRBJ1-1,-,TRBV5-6,CASSLEGENTEAFF
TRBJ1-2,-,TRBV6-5,CASSSGARGYTF
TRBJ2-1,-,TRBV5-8,CASRQSGTGDYNEQFF
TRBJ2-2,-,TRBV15,CATSRDPAGELFF
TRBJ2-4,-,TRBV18,CASSLNSGGDIQYF
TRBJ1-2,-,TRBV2,CASSEGQGMTNYGYTF
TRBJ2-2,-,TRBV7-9,CASSLPGTNTGELFF
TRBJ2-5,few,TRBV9,CASSDGTSGGASETQYF
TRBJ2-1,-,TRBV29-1,CSVSGGPFLGGAHNEQFF
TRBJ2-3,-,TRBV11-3,CASSLSGPDTQYF
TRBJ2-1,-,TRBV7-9,CASNDRGRMEQFF
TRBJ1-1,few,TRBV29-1,CSGGRGPATEAFF
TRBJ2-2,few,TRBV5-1,CASSSQQVHGELFF
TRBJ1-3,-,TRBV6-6,CASSLTGAGNTIYF
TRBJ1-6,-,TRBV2,CASTSTTGRHRDSPLHF